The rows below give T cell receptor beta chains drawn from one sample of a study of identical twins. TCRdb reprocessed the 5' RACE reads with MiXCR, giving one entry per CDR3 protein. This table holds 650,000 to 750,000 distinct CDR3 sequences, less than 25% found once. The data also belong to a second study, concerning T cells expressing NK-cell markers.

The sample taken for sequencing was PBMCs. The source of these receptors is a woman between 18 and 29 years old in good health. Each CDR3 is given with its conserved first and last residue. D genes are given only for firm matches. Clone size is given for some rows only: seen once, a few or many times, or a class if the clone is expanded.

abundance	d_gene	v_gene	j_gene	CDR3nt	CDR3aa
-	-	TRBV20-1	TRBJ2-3	TGCAGTGCCCAGTGGTCCACAGATACGCAGTATTTT	CSAQWSTDTQYF
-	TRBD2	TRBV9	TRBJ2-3	TGTGCCAGCAGCGGGGCTAGCGGGTACCCAGATACGCAGTATTTT	CASSGASGYPDTQYF
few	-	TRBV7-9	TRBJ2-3	TGTGCCAGCAGCTTAGCCGCCCTCCCAGATACGCAGTATTTT	CASSLAALPDTQYF
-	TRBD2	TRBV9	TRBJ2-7	TGTGCCAGCAGTCGTGGACTAGCGGGAGCCTACGAGCAGTACTTC	CASSRGLAGAYEQYF
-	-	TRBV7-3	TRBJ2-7	TGTGCCAGCAGCTACGGGACACCCAGCTCCTACGAGCAGTACTTC	CASSYGTPSSYEQYF
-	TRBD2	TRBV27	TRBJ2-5	TGTGCCAGCAGTTTGTCTAGCGGGGGGGCGTTAGAGACCCAGTACTTC	CASSLSSGGALETQYF
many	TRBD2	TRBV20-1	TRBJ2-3	TGCAGTGCTAGAGAGTGGCGGGAGGGCCGGGCAGATACGCAGTATTTT	CSAREWREGRADTQYF
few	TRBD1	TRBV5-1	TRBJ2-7	TGCGCCAGCAGTTTCCAGACAGGGGTAACCTACGAGCAGTACTTC	CASSFQTGVTYEQYF
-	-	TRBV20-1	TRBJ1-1	TGCAGTGCTAGAGTTTCAGGTATGGGTGAAGCTTTCTTT	CSARVSGMGEAFF
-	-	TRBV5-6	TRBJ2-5	TGTGCCAGCAGCTTGTTTGCCGGGAAAGAGACCCAGTACTTC	CASSLFAGKETQYF
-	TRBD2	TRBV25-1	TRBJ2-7	TGTGCCAGCAGTGAGACTAGCGGGAGGGTGCGGCAGTACTTC	CASSETSGRVRQYF
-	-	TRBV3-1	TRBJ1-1	TGTGCCAGCAGCCAAGGGGACGGTGAAGCTTTCTTT	CASSQGDGEAFF
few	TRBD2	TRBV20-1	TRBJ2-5	TGCAGTGCTAGATGGACTAGCGGGAGCGGAGGGACCCAGTACTTC	CSARWTSGSGGTQYF